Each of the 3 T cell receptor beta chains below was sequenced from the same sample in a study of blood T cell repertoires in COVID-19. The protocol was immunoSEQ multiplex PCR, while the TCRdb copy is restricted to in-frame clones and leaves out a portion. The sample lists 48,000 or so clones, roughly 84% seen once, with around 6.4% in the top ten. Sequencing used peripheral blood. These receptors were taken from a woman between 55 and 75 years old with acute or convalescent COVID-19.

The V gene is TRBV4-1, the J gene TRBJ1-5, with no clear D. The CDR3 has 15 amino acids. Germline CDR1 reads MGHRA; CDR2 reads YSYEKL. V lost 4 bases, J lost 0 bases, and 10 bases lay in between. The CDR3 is CASSLSIGSNQPQHF. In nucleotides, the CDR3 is TGCGCCAGCAGCCTAAGTATCGGTAGCAATCAGCCCCAGCATTTT.

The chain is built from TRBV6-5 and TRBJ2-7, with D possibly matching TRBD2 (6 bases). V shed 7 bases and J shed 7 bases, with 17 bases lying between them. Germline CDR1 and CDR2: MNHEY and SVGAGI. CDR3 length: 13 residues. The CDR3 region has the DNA TGTGCCAGCACCCGGGAGTCGGTGGGAGAGCAGTACTTC. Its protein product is CASTRESVGEQYF.

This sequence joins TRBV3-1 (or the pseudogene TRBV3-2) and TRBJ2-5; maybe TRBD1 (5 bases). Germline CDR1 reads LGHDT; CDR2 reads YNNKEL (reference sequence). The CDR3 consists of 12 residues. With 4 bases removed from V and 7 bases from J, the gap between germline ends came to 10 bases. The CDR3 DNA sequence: TGTGCCAGCAGCCCAAGACAGCTGACCCAGTACTTC. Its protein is CASSPRQLTQYF.